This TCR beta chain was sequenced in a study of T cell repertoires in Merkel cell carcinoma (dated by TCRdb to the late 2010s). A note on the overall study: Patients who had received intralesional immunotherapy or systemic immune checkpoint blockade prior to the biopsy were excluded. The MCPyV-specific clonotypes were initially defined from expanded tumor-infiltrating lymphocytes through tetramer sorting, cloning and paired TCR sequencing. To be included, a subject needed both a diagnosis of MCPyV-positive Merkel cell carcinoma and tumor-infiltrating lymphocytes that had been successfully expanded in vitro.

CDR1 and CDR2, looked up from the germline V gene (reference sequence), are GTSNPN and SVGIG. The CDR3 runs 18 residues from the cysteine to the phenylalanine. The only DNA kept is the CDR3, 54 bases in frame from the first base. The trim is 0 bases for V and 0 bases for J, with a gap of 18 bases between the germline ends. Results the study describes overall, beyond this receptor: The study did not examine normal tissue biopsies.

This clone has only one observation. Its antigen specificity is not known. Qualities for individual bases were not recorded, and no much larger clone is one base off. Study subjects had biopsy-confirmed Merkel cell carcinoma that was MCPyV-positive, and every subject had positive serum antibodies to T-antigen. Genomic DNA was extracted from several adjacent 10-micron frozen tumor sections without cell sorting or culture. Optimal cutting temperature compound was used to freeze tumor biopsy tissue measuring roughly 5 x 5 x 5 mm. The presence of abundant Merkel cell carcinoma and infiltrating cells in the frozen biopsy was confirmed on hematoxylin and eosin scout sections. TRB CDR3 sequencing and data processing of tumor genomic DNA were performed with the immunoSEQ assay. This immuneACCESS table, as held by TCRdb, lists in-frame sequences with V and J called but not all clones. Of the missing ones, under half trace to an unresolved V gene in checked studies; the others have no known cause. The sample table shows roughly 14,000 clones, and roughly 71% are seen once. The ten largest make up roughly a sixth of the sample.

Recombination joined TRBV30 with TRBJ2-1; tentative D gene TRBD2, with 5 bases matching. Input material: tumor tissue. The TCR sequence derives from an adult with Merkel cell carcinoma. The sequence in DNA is TGTGCCTGGAGTGTAGCGTGGCAATCCGGAGGCTCCTACAATGAGCAGTTCTTC. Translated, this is CAWSVAWQSGGSYNEQFF.